This note documents a single T cell receptor (beta chain) sequence. What it binds is not known. The method was immunoSEQ multiplex PCR; TCRdb's version includes in-frame clones alone and lacks a portion of them. The sample lists about 2.4 million clones, 93% seen once, with 0.35% to 0.45% in the top ten. The CDR3 spans 16 residues. In germline, CDR1 is MNHEY, CDR2 SMNVEV (reference sequence). V was clipped by 0 bases and J by 3 bases, with 12 bases between them. The source of the sample is a study of shared clonotypes between healthy human individuals. Healthy HIV-negative adults with no recent acute infections or vaccinations were recruited as donors. Splitting the CD4+ cells yielded a CD45RA+ naive subset and a CD45RA-negative memory subset. General observations from the study: In the sorted subsets, rarefaction showed sequencing was incomplete despite large depth. Naive subsets usually exceeded memory subsets in estimated richness.

The chain couples TRBV27 to TRBJ1-5, with D unclear. This receptor was obtained from a man between 18 and 35 years old in good health. Some clones in this sample may be carry-over from other donors' samples. Sequenced input: naive CD4+ T cells from PBMCs. Described subset: CD45RA+ positively selected. The CDR3 coding sequence is TGTGCCAGCAGTTTATCGAATCTCTGGGCCAATCAGCCCCAGCATTTT. Its translation is CASSLSNLWANQPQHF.